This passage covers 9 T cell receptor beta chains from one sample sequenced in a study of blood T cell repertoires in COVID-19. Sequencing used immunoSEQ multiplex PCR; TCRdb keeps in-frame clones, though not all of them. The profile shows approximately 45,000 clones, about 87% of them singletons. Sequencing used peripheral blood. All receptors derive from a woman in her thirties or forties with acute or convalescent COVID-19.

The CDR3 sequence is CASRTPRDSHGYTF. As DNA, the CDR3 is TGTGCCAGCAGGACACCCCGGGACAGCCATGGCTACACCTTC. The chain couples TRBV6-5 to TRBJ1-2; 7 positions match TRBD1. This CDR3 region has 14 residues. Per germline, CDR1 MNHEY and CDR2 SVGAGI. The J segment lost 6 bases and the V segment lost 6 bases, leaving 10 bases of the junction unmatched.

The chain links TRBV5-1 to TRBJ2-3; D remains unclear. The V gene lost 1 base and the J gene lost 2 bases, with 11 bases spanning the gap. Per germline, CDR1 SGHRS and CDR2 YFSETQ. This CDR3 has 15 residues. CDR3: CASSLYGFPTDTQYF. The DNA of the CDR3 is TGCGCCAGCAGCTTGTACGGTTTTCCCACAGATACGCAGTATTTT.

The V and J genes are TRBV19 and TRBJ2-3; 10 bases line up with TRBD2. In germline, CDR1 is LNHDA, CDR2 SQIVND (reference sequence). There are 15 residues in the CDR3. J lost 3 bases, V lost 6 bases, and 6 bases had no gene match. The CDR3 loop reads CASSSSGSRTDTQYF. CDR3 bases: TGTGCCAGTAGCTCTAGCGGGAGTAGGACAGATACGCAGTATTTT.

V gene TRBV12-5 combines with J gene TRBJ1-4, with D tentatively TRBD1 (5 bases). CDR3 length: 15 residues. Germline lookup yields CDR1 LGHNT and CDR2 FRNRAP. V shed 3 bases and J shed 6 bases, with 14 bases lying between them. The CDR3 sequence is CASGFRGLGDEKLFF. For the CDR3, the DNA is TGTGCTAGTGGTTTTCGGGGACTCGGTGATGAAAAACTGTTTTTT.

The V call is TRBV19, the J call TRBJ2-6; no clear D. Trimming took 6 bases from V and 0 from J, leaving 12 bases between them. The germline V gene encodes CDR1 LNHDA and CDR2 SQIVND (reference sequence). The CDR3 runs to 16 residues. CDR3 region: CASRRSAGSGANVLTF. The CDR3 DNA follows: TGTGCCAGTAGGAGATCGGCAGGCTCTGGGGCCAACGTCCTGACTTTC.

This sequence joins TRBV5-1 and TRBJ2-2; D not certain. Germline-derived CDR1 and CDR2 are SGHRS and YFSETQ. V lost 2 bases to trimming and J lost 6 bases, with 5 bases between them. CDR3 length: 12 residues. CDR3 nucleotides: TGCGCCAGCAGCTTTGGGCCCGGGGAGCTGTTTTTT. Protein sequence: CASSFGPGELFF. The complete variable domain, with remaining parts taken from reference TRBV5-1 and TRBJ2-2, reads KAGVTQTPRYLIKTRGQQVTLSCSPISGHRSVSWYQQTPGQGLQFLFEYFSETQRNKGNFPGRFSGRQFSNSRSEMNVSTLELGDSALYLCASSFGPGELFFGEGSRLTVL.

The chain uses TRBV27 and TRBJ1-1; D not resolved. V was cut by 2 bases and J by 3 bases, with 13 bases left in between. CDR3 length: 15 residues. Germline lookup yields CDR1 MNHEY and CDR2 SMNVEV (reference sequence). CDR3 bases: TGTGCCAGCAGTTTAGTATTTGGCACCTACACTGAAGCTTTCTTT. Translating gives CASSLVFGTYTEAFF.

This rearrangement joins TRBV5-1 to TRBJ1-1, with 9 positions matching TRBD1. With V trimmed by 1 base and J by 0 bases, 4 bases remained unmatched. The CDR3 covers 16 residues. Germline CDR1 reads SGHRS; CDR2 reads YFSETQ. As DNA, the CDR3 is TGCGCCAGCAGCTTGAGGACAGGGGACGTGAACACTGAAGCTTTCTTT. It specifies CASSLRTGDVNTEAFF.

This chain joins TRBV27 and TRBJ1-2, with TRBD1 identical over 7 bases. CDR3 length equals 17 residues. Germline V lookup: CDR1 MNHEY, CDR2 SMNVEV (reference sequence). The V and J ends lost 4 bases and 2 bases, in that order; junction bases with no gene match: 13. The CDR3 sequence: CASSYIGGAGSNYGYTF. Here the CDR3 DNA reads TGTGCCAGCAGTTACATAGGGGGCGCGGGTTCAAACTATGGCTACACCTTC.